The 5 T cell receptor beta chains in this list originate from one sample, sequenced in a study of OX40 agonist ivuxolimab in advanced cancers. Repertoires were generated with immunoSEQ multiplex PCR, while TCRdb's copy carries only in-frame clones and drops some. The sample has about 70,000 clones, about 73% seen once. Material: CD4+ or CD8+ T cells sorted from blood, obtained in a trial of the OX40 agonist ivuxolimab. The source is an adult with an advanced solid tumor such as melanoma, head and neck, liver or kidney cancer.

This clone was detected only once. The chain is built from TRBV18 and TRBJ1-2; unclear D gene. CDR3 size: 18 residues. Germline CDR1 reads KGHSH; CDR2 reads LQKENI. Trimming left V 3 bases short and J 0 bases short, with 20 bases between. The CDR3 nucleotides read TGTGCCAGCTCACCGAATCGAGACCGCCGCCCTTCTAACTATGGCTACACCTTC. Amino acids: CASSPNRDRRPSNYGYTF.

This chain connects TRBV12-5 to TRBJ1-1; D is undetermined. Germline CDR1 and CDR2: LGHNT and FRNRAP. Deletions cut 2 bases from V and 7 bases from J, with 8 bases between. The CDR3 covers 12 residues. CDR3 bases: TGTGCTAGTGGTTTGAGTCAGAGTGAAGCTTTCTTT. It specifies CASGLSQSEAFF.

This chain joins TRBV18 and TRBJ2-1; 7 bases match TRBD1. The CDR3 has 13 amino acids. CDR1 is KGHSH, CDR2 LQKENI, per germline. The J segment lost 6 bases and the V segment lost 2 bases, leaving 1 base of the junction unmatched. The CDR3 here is CASSPRQGNEQFF. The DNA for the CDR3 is TGTGCCAGCTCACCAAGACAGGGCAATGAGCAGTTCTTC. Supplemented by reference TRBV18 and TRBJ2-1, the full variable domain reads NAGVMQNPRHLVRRRGQEARLRCSPMKGHSHVYWYRQLPEEGLKFMVYLQKENIIDESGMPKERFSAEFPKEGPSILRIQQVVRGDSAAYFCASSPRQGNEQFFGPGTRLTVL.

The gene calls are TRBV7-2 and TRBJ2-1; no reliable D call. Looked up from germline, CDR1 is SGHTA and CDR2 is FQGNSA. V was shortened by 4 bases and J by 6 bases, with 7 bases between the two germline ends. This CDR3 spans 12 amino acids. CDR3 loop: CASSSWGNEQFF. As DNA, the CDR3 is TGTGCCAGCAGCTCGTGGGGCAATGAGCAGTTCTTC.

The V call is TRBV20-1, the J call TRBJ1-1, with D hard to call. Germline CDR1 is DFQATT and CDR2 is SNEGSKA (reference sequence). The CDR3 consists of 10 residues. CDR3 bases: TGCAGCCGAGTGCTCGTCACAGCTTTCTTT. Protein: CSRVLVTAFF.